This T cell receptor (beta chain) was observed in a study of blood T cell repertoires in COVID-19. Study overall: The United States, Italy and Spain supplied acute and convalescent COVID-19 samples.

Germline CDR1 is SGHRS and CDR2 is YFSETQ. The J segment lost 8 bases and the V segment lost 3 bases, leaving 6 bases of the junction unmatched. This CDR3 contains 15 residues. As originally analysed: It was from reference gene primer amplification that nucleated cell counts were estimated. The table came from immunoSEQ multiplex PCR; TCRdb's copy has only in-frame clones and leaves some out. The V and J calls and clone size were taken over from that table, and D and trimming were inferred from the DNA. The table includes 120,000 to 150,000 clones, 81% detected once. This clone is labeled medium-sized.

J is TRBJ2-4 and V is TRBV5-1; 12 bases are a match to TRBD1. The receptor was isolated from a human donor with acute or convalescent COVID-19. The donor label of this sample is uncertain. Sequenced sample: peripheral blood. This CDR3 is CASSSHGTGGDIQYF. The CDR3 DNA reads TGCGCCAGCAGCTCCCATGGGACAGGGGGCGACATTCAGTACTTC.